These 8 T cell receptor beta chains originate from one sample sequenced in a study of blood T cell repertoires in COVID-19. Some clones are missing from TCRdb's copy, which holds only in-frame ones; the method was immunoSEQ multiplex PCR. This table holds approximately 50,000 clones, roughly 90% found once. Material: peripheral blood. These receptors all come from a human donor in a cohort sampled during active COVID-19.

The chain joins TRBV6-5 to TRBJ2-7; 9 nucleotides match TRBD1. This CDR3 comprises 14 residues. V was clipped by 5 bases and J by 3 bases; unmatched bases: 5. Germline CDR1 is MNHEY and CDR2 is SVGAGI. The CDR3 region has the DNA TGTGCCAGCAGTATCGGGACAGGGTTCTACGAGCAGTACGTC. It yields the protein CASSIGTGFYEQYV.

The chain has TRBV12-3 or TRBV12-4 and TRBJ1-5, with D hard to call. The CDR3 totals 13 residues. V lost 1 base and J 9 bases, leaving 10 bases between the germline ends. The CDR3 is CASSLERARPQHF. The CDR3 DNA reads TGTGCCAGCAGTTTAGAGCGGGCGAGGCCCCAGCATTTT.

This clone has just one count. The chain couples TRBV28 to TRBJ1-6; 7 bases line up with TRBD1. The CDR3 spans 14 residues. Germline CDR1 reads MDHEN; CDR2 reads SYDVKM. V dropped 7 bases and J dropped 5; count of bases not matched to a gene: 5. The CDR3 spells CASIPGQHNSPLHF. In DNA form, the CDR3 reads TGTGCCAGCATACCGGGACAGCATAATTCACCCCTCCACTTT.

The chain has TRBV28 and TRBJ2-7, with D maybe TRBD2 (7 bases). Germline V gene sequence: CDR1 MDHEN, CDR2 SYDVKM. V lost 2 bases and J 2 bases, leaving 13 bases between the germline ends. The CDR3 runs to 15 residues. The CDR3 nucleotides read TGTGCCAGCAGTTTAATCGGGGGGCCAACCTACGAGCAGTACTTC. Translating gives CASSLIGGPTYEQYF.

This chain links TRBV10-2 with TRBJ1-1; D gene unclear. CDR1 and CDR2 from the germline V gene are WSHSY and SAAADI. This CDR3 comprises 13 residues. V was shortened by 7 bases and J by 1 base, with 10 bases between the two germline ends. The CDR3: CASNTAGNTEAFF. The CDR3 DNA is TGCGCCAGCAACACGGCAGGGAACACTGAAGCTTTCTTT.

The chain joins TRBV15 to TRBJ1-2; maybe TRBD1 (6 bases). This CDR3 spans 13 amino acids. V was pared by 3 bases and J by 2 bases, with 7 bases between. The germline V gene has CDR1 LNHNV and CDR2 YYDKDF (reference sequence). The CDR3 DNA is TGTGCCACCAGCAGTAGGGGGAACTATGGCTACACCTTC. Translating it yields CATSSRGNYGYTF.

The chain uses TRBV10-1 and TRBJ2-7; perhaps TRBD2 as D (6 bases). The CDR3 has 14 residues. Germline values: CDR1 WNHNN, CDR2 SYGVQD (reference sequence). Trimming took off 6 bases at V and 7 bases at J, with 19 bases between the two ends. This CDR3 reads CASSLSGRGGEQYF. DNA for the CDR3: TGCGCCAGCAGCCTCAGCGGACGGGGAGGTGAGCAGTACTTC.

This chain uses TRBV30 with TRBJ1-1; D uncertain. The CDR3 length is 11 residues. Germline CDR1 and CDR2: GTSNPN and SVGIG (reference sequence). Trimming took 0 bases from V and 6 from J, leaving 5 bases between them. Here the CDR3 reads CAWSVIAEAFF. The CDR3 DNA is TGTGCCTGGAGTGTTATAGCTGAAGCTTTCTTT.